The T cell receptor (beta chain) described here comes from a study of blood T cell repertoires in COVID-19. Study in general: T cells, B-cell-depleted T cells, or PBMCs provided the cDNA or gDNA that served as material.

Authors' processing steps: The assay estimated nucleated cells by amplifying reference gene primers. Profiled with immunoSEQ multiplex PCR; TCRdb holds only in-frame clones, not every one. V, J and clone size were drawn from that table, and D and trimming were deduced from the DNA. The sample lists approximately 220,000 clones, around 89% occurring once. In germline, CDR1 is SEHNR, CDR2 FQNEAQ (reference sequence). The V gene end was trimmed by 7 bases and the J gene end by 4 bases; junction bases not matched to a gene: 10. This CDR3 has 14 residues. This TCR was recovered from a man aged 30 to 45 who had recovered from COVID-19. Sequencing input: PBMCs or T cells enriched from blood (not recorded which). This rearrangement joins TRBV7-9 to TRBJ2-7, with 7 bases lining up with TRBD2. The CDR3 DNA sequence: TGTGCCAGCACCCAGTGGGGGGGGGATTACGAGCAGTACTTC. Its translation: CASTQWGGDYEQYF. The complete variable domain, with remaining parts taken from reference TRBV7-9 and TRBJ2-7, reads DTGVSQNPRHKITKRGQNVTFRCDPISEHNRLYWYRQTLGQGPEFLTYFQNEAQLEKSRLLSDRFSAERPKGSFSTLEIQRTEQGDSAMYLCASTQWGGDYEQYFGPGTRLTVT.